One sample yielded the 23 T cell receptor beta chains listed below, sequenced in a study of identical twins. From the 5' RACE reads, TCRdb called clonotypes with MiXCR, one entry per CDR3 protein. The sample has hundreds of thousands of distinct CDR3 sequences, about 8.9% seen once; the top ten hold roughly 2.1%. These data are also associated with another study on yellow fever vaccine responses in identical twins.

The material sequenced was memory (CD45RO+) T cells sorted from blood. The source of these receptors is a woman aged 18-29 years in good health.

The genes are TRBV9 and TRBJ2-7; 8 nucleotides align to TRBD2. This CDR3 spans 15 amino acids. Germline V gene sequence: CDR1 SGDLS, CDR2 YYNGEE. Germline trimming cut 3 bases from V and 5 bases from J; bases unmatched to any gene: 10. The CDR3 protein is CASSDSGEAGNEQYF. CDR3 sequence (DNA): TGTGCCAGCAGCGATAGCGGGGAGGCCGGCAACGAGCAGTACTTC.

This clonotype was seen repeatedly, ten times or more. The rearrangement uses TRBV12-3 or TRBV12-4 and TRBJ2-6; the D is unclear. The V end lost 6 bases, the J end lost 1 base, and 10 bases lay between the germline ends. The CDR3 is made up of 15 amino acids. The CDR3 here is CASSPLWSGANVLTF. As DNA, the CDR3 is TGTGCCAGCAGCCCTTTGTGGTCTGGGGCCAACGTCCTGACTTTC.

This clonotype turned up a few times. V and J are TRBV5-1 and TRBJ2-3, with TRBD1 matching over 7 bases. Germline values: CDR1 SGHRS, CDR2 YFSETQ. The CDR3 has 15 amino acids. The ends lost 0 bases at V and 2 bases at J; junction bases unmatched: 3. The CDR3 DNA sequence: TGCGCCAGCAGCTTGGACAGGGGAATCACAGATACGCAGTATTTT. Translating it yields CASSLDRGITDTQYF.

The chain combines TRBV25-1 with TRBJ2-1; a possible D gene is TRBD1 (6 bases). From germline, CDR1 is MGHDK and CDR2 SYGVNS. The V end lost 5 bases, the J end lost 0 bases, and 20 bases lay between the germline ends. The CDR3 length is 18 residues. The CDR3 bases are TGTGCCAGCAGTTCGACAGGACTCGAGGTTAGCTCCTACAATGAGCAGTTCTTC. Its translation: CASSSTGLEVSSYNEQFF.

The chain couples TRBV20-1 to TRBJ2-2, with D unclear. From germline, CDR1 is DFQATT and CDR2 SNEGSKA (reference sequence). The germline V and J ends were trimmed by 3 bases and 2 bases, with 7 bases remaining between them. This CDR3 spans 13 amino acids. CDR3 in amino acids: CSARAVNTGELFF. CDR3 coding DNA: TGCAGTGCTAGGGCCGTAAACACCGGGGAGCTGTTTTTT.

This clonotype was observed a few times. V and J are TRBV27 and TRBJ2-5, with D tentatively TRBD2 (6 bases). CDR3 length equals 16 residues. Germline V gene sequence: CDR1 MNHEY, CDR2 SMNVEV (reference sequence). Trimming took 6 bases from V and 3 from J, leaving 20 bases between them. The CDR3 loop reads CASSPTRTTREETQYF. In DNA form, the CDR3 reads TGTGCCAGCAGCCCAACTCGGACTACAAGGGAAGAGACCCAGTACTTC.

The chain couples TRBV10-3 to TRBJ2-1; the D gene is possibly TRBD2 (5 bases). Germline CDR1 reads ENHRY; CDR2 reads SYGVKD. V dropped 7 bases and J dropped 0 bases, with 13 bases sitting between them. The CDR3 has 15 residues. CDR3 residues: CAINPDGDSYNEQFF. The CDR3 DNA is TGTGCCATCAATCCTGACGGGGACTCCTACAATGAGCAGTTCTTC.

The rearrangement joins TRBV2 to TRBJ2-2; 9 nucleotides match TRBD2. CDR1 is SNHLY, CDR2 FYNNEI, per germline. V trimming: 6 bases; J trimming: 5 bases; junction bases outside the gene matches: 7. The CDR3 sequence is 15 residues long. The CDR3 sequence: CASRTLAGRTGELFF. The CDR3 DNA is TGTGCCAGCAGAACTCTAGCGGGGCGTACCGGGGAGCTGTTTTTT.

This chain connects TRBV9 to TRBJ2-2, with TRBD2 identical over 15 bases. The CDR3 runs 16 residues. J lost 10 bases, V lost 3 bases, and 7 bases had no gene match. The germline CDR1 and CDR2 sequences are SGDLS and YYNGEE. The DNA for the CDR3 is TGTGCCAGCAGCGCCCGGACTAGCGGGGGGGCCATGGAGCTGTTTTTT. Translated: CASSARTSGGAMELFF.

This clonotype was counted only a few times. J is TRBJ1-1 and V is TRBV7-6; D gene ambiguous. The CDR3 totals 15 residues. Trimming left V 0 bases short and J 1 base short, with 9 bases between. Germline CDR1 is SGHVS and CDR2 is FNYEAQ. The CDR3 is CASSLAQGGNTEAFF. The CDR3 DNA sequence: TGTGCCAGCAGCTTAGCACAAGGAGGGAACACTGAAGCTTTCTTT.

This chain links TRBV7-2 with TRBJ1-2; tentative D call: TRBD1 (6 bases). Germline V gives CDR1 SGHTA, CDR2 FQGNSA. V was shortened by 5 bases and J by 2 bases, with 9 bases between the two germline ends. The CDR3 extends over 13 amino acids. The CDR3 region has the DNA TGTGCCAGCAGCATAACAGGGAACTATGGCTACACCTTC. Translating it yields CASSITGNYGYTF.

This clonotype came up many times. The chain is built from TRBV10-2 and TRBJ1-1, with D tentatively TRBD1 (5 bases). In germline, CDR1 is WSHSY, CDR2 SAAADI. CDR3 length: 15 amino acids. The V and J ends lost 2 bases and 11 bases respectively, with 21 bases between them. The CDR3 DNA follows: TGCGCCAGCAGTGAGACAAAGACAGACGCGCCACTCGCTTTCTTT. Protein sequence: CASSETKTDAPLAFF.

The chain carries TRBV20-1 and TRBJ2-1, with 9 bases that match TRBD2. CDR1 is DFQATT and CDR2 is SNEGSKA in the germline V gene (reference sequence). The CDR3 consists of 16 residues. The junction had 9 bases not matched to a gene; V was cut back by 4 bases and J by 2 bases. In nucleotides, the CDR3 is TGCAGTGCTATACCCGGACTAGCGTCGACCTACAATGAGCAGTTCTTC. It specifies CSAIPGLASTYNEQFF.

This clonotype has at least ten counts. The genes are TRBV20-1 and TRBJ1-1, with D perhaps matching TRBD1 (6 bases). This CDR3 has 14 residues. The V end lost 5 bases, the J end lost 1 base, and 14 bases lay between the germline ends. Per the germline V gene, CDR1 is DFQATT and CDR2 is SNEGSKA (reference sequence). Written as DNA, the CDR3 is TGCAGTGCTGTTATAGACAGGTCGAACACTGAAGCTTTCTTT. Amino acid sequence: CSAVIDRSNTEAFF.

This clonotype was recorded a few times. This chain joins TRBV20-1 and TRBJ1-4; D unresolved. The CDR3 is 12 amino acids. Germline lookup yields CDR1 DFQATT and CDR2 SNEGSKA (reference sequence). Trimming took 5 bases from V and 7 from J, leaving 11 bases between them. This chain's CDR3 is CSAPGYSEKLFF. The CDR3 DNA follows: TGCAGTGCTCCCGGTTACAGTGAAAAACTGTTTTTT.

The CDR3 sequence: CASSSTGLVNEQFF. DNA for the CDR3: TGTGCCAGCAGCTCGACGGGACTGGTAAATGAGCAGTTCTTC. The gene calls are TRBV7-6 and TRBJ2-1; weak D call: TRBD2 (6 bases). Germline V gene sequence: CDR1 SGHVS, CDR2 FNYEAQ. Trimming removed 4 bases from V and 7 bases from J, with 14 bases in between. The CDR3 contains 14 residues.

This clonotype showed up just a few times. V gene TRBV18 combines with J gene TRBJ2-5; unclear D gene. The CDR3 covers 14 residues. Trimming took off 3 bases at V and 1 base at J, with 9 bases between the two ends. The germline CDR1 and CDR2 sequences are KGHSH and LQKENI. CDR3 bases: TGTGCCAGCTCACCGTTCCAGAGCCAAGAGACCCAGTACTTC. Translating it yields CASSPFQSQETQYF.

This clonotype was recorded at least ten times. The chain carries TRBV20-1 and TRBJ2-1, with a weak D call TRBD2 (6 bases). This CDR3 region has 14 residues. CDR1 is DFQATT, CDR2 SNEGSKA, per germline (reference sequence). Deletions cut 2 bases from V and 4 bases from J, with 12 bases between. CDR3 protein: CSARPLAEYNEQFF. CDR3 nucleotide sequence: TGCAGTGCTAGACCCTTAGCGGAATACAATGAGCAGTTCTTC.

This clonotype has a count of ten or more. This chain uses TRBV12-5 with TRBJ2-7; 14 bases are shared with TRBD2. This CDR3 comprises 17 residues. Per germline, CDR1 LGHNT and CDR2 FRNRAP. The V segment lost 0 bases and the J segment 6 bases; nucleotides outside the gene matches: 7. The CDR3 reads CASGLVRKGLAGAEQYF. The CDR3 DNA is TGTGCTAGTGGTTTGGTACGGAAGGGACTAGCGGGAGCCGAGCAGTACTTC.

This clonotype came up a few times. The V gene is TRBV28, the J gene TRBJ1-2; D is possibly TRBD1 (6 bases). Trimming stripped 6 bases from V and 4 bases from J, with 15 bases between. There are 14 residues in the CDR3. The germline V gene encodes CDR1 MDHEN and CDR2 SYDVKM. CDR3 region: CASRQTGYSYGYTF. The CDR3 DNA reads TGTGCCAGCAGGCAGACAGGTTACTCCTATGGCTACACCTTC.

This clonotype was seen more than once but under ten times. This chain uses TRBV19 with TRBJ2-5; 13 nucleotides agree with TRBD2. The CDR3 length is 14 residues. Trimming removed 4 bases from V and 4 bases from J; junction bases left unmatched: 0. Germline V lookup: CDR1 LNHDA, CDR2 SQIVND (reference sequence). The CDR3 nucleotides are TGTGCCAGTAGTAGGACTAGCGGGAGAGAGACCCAGTACTTC. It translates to CASSRTSGRETQYF.

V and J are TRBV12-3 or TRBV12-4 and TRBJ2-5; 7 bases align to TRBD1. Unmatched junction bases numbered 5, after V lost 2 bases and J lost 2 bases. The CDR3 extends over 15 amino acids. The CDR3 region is CASSLYRDSQETQYF. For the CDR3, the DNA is TGTGCCAGCAGTTTATACCGGGACAGTCAAGAGACCCAGTACTTC.

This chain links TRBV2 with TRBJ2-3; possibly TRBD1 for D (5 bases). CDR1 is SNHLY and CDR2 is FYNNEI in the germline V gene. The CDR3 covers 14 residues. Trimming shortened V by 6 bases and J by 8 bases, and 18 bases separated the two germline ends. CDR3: CASRPGAFAGTQYF. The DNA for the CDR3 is TGTGCCAGCAGACCTGGGGCTTTCGCAGGTACGCAGTATTTT. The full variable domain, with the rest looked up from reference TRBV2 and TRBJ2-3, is EPEVTQTPSHQVTQMGQEVILRCVPISNHLYFYWYRQILGQKVEFLVSFYNNEISEKSEIFDDQFSVERPDGSNFTLKIRSTKLEDSAMYFCASRPGAFAGTQYFGPGTRLTVL.